What follows are 8 T cell receptor beta chains derived from one specimen sequenced in a study of cytomegalovirus exposure and HLA in healthy donors. PCR was performed using 60 Vbeta and 13 Jbeta primers. The repertoire was sequenced with immunoSEQ multiplex PCR; TCRdb's copy has only in-frame clones and lacks some. Of some 130,000 clones detected, roughly 83% appear once; the ten largest clones hold about 3.1%. The specimen was PBMCs. These receptors were obtained from a female donor in good health and CMV-seronegative.

The gene calls are TRBV5-5 and TRBJ1-1; 10 bases are a match to TRBD1. The V and J ends lost 0 bases and 7 bases, in that order; junction bases with no gene match: 6. This CDR3 region has 15 residues. Germline values: CDR1 SGHKS, CDR2 YYEKEE (reference sequence). The CDR3 bases are TGTGCCAGCAGCTTGGTGGCGACAGGGGGCGGTGAAGCTTTCTTT. Its protein product is CASSLVATGGGEAFF.

This chain uses TRBV7-9 with TRBJ2-1, with 7 bases that match TRBD2. V lost 4 bases and J lost 3; bases outside the gene matches: 15. In germline, CDR1 is SEHNR, CDR2 FQNEAQ (reference sequence). The CDR3 covers 18 residues. The CDR3: CASSSRNLSSGVYNEQFF. CDR3 coding DNA: TGTGCCAGCAGCTCACGAAATTTATCTAGCGGAGTCTACAATGAGCAGTTCTTC.

The V call is TRBV6-5, the J call TRBJ2-3; possibly TRBD2 for D (7 bases). The germline V gene has CDR1 MNHEY and CDR2 SVGAGI. This CDR3 is built from 13 residues. Trimming pared 2 bases from V and 6 bases from J, leaving 9 bases between. The chain's CDR3 is CASSYKGGDTQYF. The CDR3 nucleotides read TGTGCCAGCAGTTACAAGGGGGGGGATACGCAGTATTTT.

DNA of the CDR3: TGTGCCAGCAGGGAGAGGGGGCAAGAGACCCAGTACTTC. Amino acids: CASRERGQETQYF. This rearrangement joins TRBV7-9 to TRBJ2-5; possible D gene TRBD1, 6 bases. CDR3 length equals 13 residues. The V end lost 6 bases, the J end lost 2 bases, and 10 bases lay between the germline ends. Germline assignment: CDR1 SEHNR and CDR2 FQNEAQ (reference sequence).

The chain couples TRBV5-5 to TRBJ1-5, with D possibly being TRBD1 (5 bases). CDR3 length: 13 amino acids. Trimming removed 4 bases from V and 6 bases from J, with 11 bases in between. Germline V gene sequence: CDR1 SGHKS, CDR2 YYEKEE (reference sequence). CDR3 sequence: CASSTQGFQPQHF. In DNA, the CDR3 is TGTGCCAGCAGCACCCAGGGATTTCAGCCCCAGCATTTT.

The rearrangement links TRBV25-1 to TRBJ2-7; the match to TRBD2 covers 7 bases. The CDR3 sequence is 15 residues long. Germline V gene sequence: CDR1 MGHDK, CDR2 SYGVNS. The V gene end was trimmed by 3 bases and the J gene end by 5 bases; junction bases not matched to a gene: 10. For the CDR3, the DNA is TGTGCCAGCAGTGAGACCGGGGGAGGGGTCCACGAGCAGTACTTC. Protein product: CASSETGGGVHEQYF.

This clone was detected only once. The rearrangement links TRBV7-6 to TRBJ2-7, with 9 bases lining up with TRBD1. The CDR3 loop spans 15 amino acids. The germline gives CDR1 SGHVS, CDR2 FNYEAQ. Germline trimming cut 5 bases from V and 0 bases from J; bases unmatched to any gene: 5. The CDR3 region has the DNA TGTGCCAGCAGCCAAACAGGGGGCGCCTCCTACGAGCAGTACTTC. This encodes CASSQTGGASYEQYF. The full variable domain, in which reference TRBV7-6 and TRBJ2-7 provide the parts outside the CDR3, is GAGVSQSPRYKVTKRGQDVALRCDPISGHVSLYWYRQALGQGPEFLTYFNYEAQQDKSGLPNDRFSAERPEGSISTLTIQRTEQRDSAMYRCASSQTGGASYEQYFGPGTRLTVT.

This chain links TRBV6-1 with TRBJ2-3; 8 positions match TRBD1. The CDR3 runs to 16 residues. Germline-derived CDR1 and CDR2 are MNHNS and SASEGT. V lost 3 bases and J lost 5; bases outside the gene matches: 10. CDR3 coding DNA: TGTGCCAGCAGTGATCATAGTGACAGGGGAATAGATACGCAGTATTTT. Translation: CASSDHSDRGIDTQYF.